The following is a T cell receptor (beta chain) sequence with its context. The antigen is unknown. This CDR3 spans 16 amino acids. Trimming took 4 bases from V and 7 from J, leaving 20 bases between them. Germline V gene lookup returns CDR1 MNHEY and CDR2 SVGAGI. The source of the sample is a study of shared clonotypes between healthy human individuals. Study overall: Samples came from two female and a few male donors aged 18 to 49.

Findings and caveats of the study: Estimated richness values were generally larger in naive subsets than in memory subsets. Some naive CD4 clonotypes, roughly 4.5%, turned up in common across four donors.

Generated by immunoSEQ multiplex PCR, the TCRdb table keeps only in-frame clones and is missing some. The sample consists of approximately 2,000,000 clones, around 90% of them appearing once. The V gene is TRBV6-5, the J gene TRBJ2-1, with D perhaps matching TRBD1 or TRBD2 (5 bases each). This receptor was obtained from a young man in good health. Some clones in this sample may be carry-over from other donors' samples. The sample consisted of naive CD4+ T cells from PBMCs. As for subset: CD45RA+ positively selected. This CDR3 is CASSLGPGTRRNEQFF. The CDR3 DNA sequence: TGTGCCAGCAGTTTGGGGCCCGGGACCCGAAGGAATGAGCAGTTCTTC.